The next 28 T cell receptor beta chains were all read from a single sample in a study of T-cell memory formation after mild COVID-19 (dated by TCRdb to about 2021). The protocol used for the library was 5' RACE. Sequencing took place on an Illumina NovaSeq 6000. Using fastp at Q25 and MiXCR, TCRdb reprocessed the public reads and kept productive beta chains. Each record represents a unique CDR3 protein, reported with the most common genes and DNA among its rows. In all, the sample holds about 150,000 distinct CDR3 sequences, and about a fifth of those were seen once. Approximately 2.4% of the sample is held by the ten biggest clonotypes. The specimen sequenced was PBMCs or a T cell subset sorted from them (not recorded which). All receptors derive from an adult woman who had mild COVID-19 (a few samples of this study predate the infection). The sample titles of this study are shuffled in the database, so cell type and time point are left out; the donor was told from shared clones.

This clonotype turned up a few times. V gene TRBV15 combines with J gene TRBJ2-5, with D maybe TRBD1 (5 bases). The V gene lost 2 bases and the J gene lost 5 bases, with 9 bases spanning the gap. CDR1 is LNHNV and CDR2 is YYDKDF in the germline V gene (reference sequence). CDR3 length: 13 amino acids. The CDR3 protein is CATSRKGPETQYF. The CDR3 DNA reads TGTGCCACCAGCAGAAAGGGGCCGGAGACCCAGTACTTC.

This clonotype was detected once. The CDR3 sequence: CASRGTAVMKGLFF. CDR3 nucleotides: TGTGCCAGCAGGGGGACAGCAGTAATGAAGGGACTGTTTTTT. J is TRBJ1-4 and V is TRBV12-3 or TRBV12-4; the match to TRBD1 covers 7 bases. With V trimmed by 6 bases and J by 13 bases, 14 bases remained unmatched. This CDR3 region has 14 residues.

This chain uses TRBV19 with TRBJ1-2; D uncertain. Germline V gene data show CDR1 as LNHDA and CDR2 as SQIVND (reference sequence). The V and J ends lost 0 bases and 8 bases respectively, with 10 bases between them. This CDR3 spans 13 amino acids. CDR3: CASSIEGRGGYTF. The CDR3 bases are TGTGCCAGTAGTATAGAAGGGCGCGGAGGCTACACCTTC.

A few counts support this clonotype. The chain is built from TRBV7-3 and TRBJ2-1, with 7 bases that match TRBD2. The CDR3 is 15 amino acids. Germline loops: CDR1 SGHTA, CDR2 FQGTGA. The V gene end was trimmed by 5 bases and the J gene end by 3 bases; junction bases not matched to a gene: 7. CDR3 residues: CASSPAPGGYNEQFF. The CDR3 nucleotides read TGTGCCAGCAGCCCCGCCCCGGGGGGCTACAATGAGCAGTTCTTC.

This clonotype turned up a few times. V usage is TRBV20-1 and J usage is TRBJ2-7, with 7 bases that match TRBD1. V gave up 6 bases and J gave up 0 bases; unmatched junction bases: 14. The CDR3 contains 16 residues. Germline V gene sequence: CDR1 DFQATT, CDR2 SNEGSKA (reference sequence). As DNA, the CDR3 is TGCAGTGCCAGGAATCTACTAAGACAGGGCTCCTACGAGCAGTACTTC. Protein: CSARNLLRQGSYEQYF.

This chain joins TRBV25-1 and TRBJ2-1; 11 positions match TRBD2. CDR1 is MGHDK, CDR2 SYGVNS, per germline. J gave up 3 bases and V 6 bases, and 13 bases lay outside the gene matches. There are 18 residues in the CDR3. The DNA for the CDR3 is TGTGCCAGCAGCTCAATAGCGGGAGGGCCACGCGGCTACAATGAGCAGTTCTTC. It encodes CASSSIAGGPRGYNEQFF.

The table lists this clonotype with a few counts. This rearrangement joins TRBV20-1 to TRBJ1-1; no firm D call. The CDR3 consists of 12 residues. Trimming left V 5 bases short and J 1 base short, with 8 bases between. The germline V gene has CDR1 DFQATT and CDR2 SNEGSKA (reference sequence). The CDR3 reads CSAFQPNTEAFF. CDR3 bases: TGCAGTGCTTTCCAGCCGAACACTGAAGCTTTCTTT.

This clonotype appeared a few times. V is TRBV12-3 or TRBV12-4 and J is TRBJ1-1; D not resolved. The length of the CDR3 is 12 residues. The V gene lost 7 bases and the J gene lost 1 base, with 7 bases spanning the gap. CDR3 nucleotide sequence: TGTGCCAGCACACGGAGGAACACTGAAGCTTTCTTT. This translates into CASTRRNTEAFF.

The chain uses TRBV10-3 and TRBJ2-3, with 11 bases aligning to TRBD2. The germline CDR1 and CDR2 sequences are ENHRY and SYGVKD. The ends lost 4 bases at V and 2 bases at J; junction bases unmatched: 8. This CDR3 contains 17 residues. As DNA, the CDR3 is TGTGCCATCAGTGGTCAGACTAGCGGGGACCACACAGATACGCAGTATTTT. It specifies CAISGQTSGDHTDTQYF.

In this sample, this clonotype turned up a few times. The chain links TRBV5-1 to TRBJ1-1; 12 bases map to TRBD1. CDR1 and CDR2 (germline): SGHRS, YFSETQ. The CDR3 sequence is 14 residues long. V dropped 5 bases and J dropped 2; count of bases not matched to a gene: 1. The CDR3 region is CASRGTGGNTEAFF. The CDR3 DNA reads TGCGCCAGCAGGGGGACAGGGGGCAACACTGAAGCTTTCTTT.

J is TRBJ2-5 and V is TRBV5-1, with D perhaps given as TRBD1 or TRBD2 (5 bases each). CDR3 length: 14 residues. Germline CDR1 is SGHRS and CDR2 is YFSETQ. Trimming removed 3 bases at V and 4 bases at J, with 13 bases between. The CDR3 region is CASSSGTALETQYF. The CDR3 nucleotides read TGCGCCAGCAGCTCCGGGACGGCCTTAGAGACCCAGTACTTC.

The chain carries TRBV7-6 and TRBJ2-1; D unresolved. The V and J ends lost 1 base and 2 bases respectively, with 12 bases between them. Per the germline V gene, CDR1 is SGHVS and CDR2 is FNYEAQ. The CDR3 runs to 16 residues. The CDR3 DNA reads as TGTGCCAGCAGCTTAGGGGCTTACCGAGCCTACAATGAGCAGTTCTTC. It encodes CASSLGAYRAYNEQFF.

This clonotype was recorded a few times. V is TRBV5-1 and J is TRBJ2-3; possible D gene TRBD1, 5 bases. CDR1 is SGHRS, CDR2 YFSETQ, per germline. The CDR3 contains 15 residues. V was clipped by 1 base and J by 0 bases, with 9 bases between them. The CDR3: CASSLIPGSTDTQYF. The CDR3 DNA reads TGCGCCAGCAGCTTGATTCCAGGGAGCACAGATACGCAGTATTTT.

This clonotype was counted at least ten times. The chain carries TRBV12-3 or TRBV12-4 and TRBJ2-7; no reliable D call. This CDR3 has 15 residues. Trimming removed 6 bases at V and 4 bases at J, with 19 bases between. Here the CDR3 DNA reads TGTGCCAGCAGCTCACGCCCTACCCGGAGTTACGAGCAGTACTTC. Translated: CASSSRPTRSYEQYF.

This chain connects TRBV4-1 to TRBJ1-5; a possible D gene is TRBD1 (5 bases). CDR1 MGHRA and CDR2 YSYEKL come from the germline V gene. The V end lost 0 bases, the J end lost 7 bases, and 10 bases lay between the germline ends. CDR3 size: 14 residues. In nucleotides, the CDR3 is TGCGCCAGCAGCCAAGATTTCAGGGAACAGCCCCAGCATTTT. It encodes CASSQDFREQPQHF.

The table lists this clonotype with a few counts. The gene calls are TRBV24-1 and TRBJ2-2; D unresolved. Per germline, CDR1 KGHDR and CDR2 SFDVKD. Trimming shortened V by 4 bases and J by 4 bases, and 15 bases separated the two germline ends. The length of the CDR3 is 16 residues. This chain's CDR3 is CATSDRRALPTGELFF. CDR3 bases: TGTGCCACCAGTGACCGACGGGCCTTGCCCACCGGGGAGCTGTTTTTT.

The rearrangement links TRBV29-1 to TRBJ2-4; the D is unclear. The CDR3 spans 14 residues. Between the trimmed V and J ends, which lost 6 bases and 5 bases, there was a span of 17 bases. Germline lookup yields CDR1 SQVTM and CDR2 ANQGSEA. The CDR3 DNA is TGCAGCGTAGTCCGACCTCCCGGAGAAAACATTCAGTACTTC. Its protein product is CSVVRPPGENIQYF.

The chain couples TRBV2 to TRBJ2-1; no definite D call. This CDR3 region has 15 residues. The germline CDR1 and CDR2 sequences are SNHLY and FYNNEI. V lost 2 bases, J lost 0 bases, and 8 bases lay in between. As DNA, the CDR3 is TGTGCCAGCAGTGAACAAGGCGTCTCCTACAATGAGCAGTTCTTC. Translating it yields CASSEQGVSYNEQFF.

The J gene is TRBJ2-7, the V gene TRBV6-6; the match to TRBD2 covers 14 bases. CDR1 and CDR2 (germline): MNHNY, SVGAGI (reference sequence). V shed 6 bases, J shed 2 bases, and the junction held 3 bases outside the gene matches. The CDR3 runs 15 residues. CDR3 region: CASRGGLAGAYEQYF. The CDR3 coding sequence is TGTGCCAGCAGGGGGGGACTAGCGGGGGCCTACGAGCAGTACTTC.

The CDR3 nucleotides read TGTGCCAGCAGTTGGGGACCCTCGCAGCCCCAGCATTTT. It encodes CASSWGPSQPQHF. The J gene is TRBJ1-5, the V gene TRBV6-5; possibly TRBD1 for D (5 bases). V lost 4 bases and J 7 bases, leaving 11 bases between the germline ends. The CDR3 totals 13 residues. Per the germline V gene, CDR1 is MNHEY and CDR2 is SVGAGI.

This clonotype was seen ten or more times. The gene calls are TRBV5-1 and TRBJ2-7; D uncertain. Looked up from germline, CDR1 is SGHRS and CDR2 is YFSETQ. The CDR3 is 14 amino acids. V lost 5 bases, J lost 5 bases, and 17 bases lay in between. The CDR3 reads CASRPAPLRDEQYF. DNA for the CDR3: TGCGCCAGCAGACCGGCCCCGCTTCGCGACGAGCAGTACTTC.

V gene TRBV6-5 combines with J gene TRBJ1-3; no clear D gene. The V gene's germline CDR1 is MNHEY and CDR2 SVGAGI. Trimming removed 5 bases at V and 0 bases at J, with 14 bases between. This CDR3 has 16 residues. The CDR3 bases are TGTGCCAGCAGTCGGACTTTACCATCCTCTGGAAACACCATATATTTT. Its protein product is CASSRTLPSSGNTIYF.

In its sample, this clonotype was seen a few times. In DNA form, the CDR3 reads TGTGCCAGCAGCCCGGGACAGGATTCCTACGAGCAGTACTTC. Translating it yields CASSPGQDSYEQYF. This sequence joins TRBV25-1 and TRBJ2-7; 8 nucleotides line up with TRBD1. Germline CDR1 and CDR2: MGHDK and SYGVNS. The CDR3 runs 14 residues. J gave up 1 base and V 6 bases, and 5 bases lay outside the gene matches.

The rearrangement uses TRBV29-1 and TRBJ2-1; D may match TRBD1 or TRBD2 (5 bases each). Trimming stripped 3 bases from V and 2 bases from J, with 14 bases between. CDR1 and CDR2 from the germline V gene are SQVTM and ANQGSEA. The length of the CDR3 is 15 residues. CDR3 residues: CSVEGDEGTYNEQFF. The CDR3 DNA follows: TGCAGCGTTGAGGGGGACGAGGGAACCTACAATGAGCAGTTCTTC.

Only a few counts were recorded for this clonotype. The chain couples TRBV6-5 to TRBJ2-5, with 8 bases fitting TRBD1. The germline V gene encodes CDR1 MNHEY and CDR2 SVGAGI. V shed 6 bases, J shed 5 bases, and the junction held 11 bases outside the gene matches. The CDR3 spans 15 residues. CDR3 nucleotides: TGTGCCAGCAGGGAGACAGGGGCGCTTGGGGAGACCCAGTACTTC. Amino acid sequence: CASRETGALGETQYF.

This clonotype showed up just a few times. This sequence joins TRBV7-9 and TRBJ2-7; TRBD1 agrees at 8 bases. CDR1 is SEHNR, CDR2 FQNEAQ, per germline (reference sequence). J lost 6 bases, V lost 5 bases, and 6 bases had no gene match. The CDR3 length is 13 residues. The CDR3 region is CASSDRGRGEQYF. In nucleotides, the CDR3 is TGTGCCAGCAGCGACAGGGGAAGGGGCGAGCAGTACTTC.

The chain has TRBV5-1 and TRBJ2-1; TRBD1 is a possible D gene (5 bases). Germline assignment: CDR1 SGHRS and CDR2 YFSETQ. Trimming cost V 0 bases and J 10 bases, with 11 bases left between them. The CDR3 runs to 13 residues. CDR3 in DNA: TGCGCCAGCAGCTTGGAGGGGTACCGGGAGCAGTTCTTC. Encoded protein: CASSLEGYREQFF.

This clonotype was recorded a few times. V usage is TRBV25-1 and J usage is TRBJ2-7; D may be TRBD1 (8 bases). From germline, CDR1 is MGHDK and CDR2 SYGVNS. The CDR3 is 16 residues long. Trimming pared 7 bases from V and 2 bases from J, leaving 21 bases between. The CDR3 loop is CASIGVGQGGTYEQYF. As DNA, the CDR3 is TGTGCCAGCATTGGGGTTGGACAGGGAGGGACCTACGAGCAGTACTTC.